Each of the 7 T cell receptor beta chains below was sequenced from the same sample in a study of tumor-infiltrating lymphocytes in primary liver carcinoma. TCR beta cDNA was made from approximately 540 ng total RNA with a constant-region primer. A slightly modified ARM-PCR protocol with three nested multiplex PCR rounds produced these TCR beta libraries. Primers for the first two PCR rounds were TRBV1-TRBV30 forward primers and a C-beta reverse primer (about 9 cycles per round). TCRdb re-called the multiplex PCR reads with MiXCR, one entry per CDR3 protein. The data show fewer than 350,000 distinct CDR3 sequences, about two thirds seen once. Blood RNA was derived from unsorted whole blood, and germline DNA was extracted too. Sequenced sample: peripheral blood. The receptors stem from a man aged 40-50 years with primary liver carcinoma and hepatitis B virus infection.

Remarks on this clonotype: Because it lacks the conserved phenylalanine or tryptophan at the end, this CDR3 is likely a read error. The chain employs TRBV11-1 and TRBJ2-7, with a weak D call TRBD1 (5 bases). This CDR3 is 14 amino acids long. Looked up from germline, CDR1 is SGHAT and CDR2 is FQDESV (reference sequence). The CDR3 DNA sequence: TGTGCCAGGAGCTTAGGGCAGGGCCCCTACGAGCAGTACCTC. Protein product: CARSLGQGPYEQYL.

Concerning this clonotype: A read error may account for a junction end that differs from germline. The chain has TRBV11-1 and TRBJ2-7; 15 bases are a match to TRBD2. Per the germline V gene, CDR1 is SGHAT and CDR2 is FQDESV (reference sequence). The CDR3 length is 16 residues. The CDR3 spells CAGNSSGLAGGYGQYF. CDR3 bases: TGTGCCGGCAACTCTTCGGGACTAGCGGGAGGCTACGGGCAGTACTTC.

Comment on this clonotype: One end of the junction is discordant with germline, which a read error may explain. The chain is built from TRBV12-3 or TRBV12-4 and TRBJ2-7; possibly TRBD2 for D (6 bases). The CDR3 has 14 residues. This CDR3 reads CSSSLNGRRYEQYF. The CDR3, as DNA: TGTTCCAGCTCGCTCAACGGGAGACGGTACGAGCAGTACTTC.

This clonotype was picked up many times. This chain uses TRBV6-1 with TRBJ1-5; D gene uncertain. This CDR3 has 15 residues. Germline V gives CDR1 MNHNS, CDR2 SASEGT. V shed 8 bases and J shed 5 bases, with 19 bases lying between them. The CDR3 loop reads CASRRSGGWDQPQHF. The CDR3 bases are TGTGCCAGCCGACGGTCTGGAGGGTGGGATCAGCCCCAGCATTTT.

In regard to this clonotype: Sequence at one end of the junction differs from germline and may be a read error. The chain carries TRBV11-2 and TRBJ2-5; 13 bases match TRBD2. The germline V gene has CDR1 SGHAT and CDR2 FQNNGV. The CDR3 is 16 residues long. The CDR3 coding sequence is TGTGTCAGCAATCCCGTTGGACTAGCGGGAGAAGAGACCCAGTACTTC. Encoded protein: CVSNPVGLAGEETQYF.

Comments on this clonotype: This likely comes from a read error, as the CDR3 has no conserved phenylalanine or tryptophan at its end. CDR3 loop: CSVVSGTVTEAFL. For the CDR3, the DNA is TGCAGCGTTGTATCGGGAACGGTAACGGAAGCTTTCTTA. V usage is TRBV29-1 and J usage is TRBJ1-1; D unresolved. CDR3 size: 13 residues. V was trimmed by 4 bases and J by 8 bases, leaving 17 bases between them. Germline V gene lookup returns CDR1 SQVTM and CDR2 ANQGSEA.

This clonotype was detected once. The CDR3 end shows no conserved phenylalanine or tryptophan, and so a read error is likely. The chain has TRBV11-2 and TRBJ2-1, with D perhaps assigned TRBD1 or TRBD2 (6 bases each). The germline CDR1 and CDR2 sequences are SGHAT and FQNNGV. Deletions cut 2 bases from V and 5 bases from J, with 13 bases between. CDR3 length: 15 amino acids. CDR3 in amino acids: CASSLRGTPHNEQFS. The CDR3 DNA reads TGTGCCAGCAGCTTAAGGGGGACTCCCCACAATGAGCAGTTCTCC.